These T cell receptor beta chains were read from a single sample in a study of PD-L1 blockade in urothelial cancer. Repertoires were generated with immunoSEQ multiplex PCR, while TCRdb's copy carries only in-frame clones and drops some. Found here are around 45,000 clones, roughly 80% of them singletons; the top ten hold around 16%. The input for sequencing was PBMCs, taken around atezolizumab (anti-PD-L1) treatment. These receptors were obtained from a man aged 55 to 70 with urothelial cancer. Both conserved end residues are part of each CDR3. Each record gives: V gene, D gene, J gene, clone size, CDR3 DNA, CDR3 protein. A D gene is named only where the DNA matches it firmly. Expanded clones are given a class, and other clones once, few, many or no size at all.

>TRBV10-3|TRBD1|TRBJ1-2|-
TGTGCCATCAGTGAAGTCGATGGACAGGCCTATGGCTACACCTTC
CAISEVDGQAYGYTF
>TRBV2|-|TRBJ1-3|-
TGTGCCAGCATGGGGGCCGGCTCTGGAAACACCATATATTTT
CASMGAGSGNTIYF
>TRBV5-1|TRBD1|TRBJ2-2|-
TGCGCCAGCATTACCGGGACAGGGGGCTCCGGGGAGCTGTTTTTT
CASITGTGGSGELFF
>TRBV28|TRBD2|TRBJ2-1|-
TGTGCCAGCATTAGCGGGGGGGCCGGGCCTTCGAATGAGCAGTTCTTC
CASISGGAGPSNEQFF
>TRBV4-2|TRBD1|TRBJ2-1|-
TGTGCCAGCAGCCAACCCGGACAGGGCAATGAGCAGTTCTTC
CASSQPGQGNEQFF
>TRBV4-1|-|TRBJ2-2|-
TGCGCCAGCAGCCGCGGGACAGATGACACCGGGGAGCTGTTTTTT
CASSRGTDDTGELFF
>TRBV6-1|-|TRBJ2-1|-
TGTGCCAGCAGTGGAGGCCTAGACAATGAGCAGTTCTTC
CASSGGLDNEQFF
>TRBV11-2|-|TRBJ1-2|-
TGTGCCAGCAGCTTAGACAGGGGCTATGGCTACACCTTC
CASSLDRGYGYTF
>TRBV5-1|TRBD1|TRBJ1-4|-
TGCGCCAGCAGCCTAGGGACAGGGAGACCTAATGAAAAACTGTTTTTT
CASSLGTGRPNEKLFF
>TRBV11-2|TRBD1|TRBJ1-1|-
TGTGCCAGCAGCCCTGGGGGACAGGGGTCGAACACTGAAGCTTTCTTT
CASSPGGQGSNTEAFF
>TRBV19|-|TRBJ1-5|-
TGTGCCAGTAGAGGGGTAGGGCTAGACAATCAGCCCCAGCATTTT
CASRGVGLDNQPQHF
>TRBV9|TRBD2|TRBJ2-7|-
TGTGCCAGCAGTCCTGGGGGAGGGCGATACGAGCAGTACTTC
CASSPGGGRYEQYF
>TRBV20-1|TRBD1|TRBJ2-5|-
TGCAGTGCTGGGACAGAAGAGACCCAGTACTTC
CSAGTEETQYF
>TRBV11-3|-|TRBJ2-2|-
TGTGCCAGCGGCGTGGACGGGGTCGCCGGGGAGCTGTTTTTT
CASGVDGVAGELFF
>TRBV11-2|-|TRBJ1-3|-
TGTGCCAGCAGCCAGGACAGATTCCAACTGGACACCATATATTTT
CASSQDRFQLDTIYF
>TRBV28|TRBD1|TRBJ1-2|once
TGTGCCAGCAGAGTGGCCGGGACAGGGAGTGGCTACACCTTC
CASRVAGTGSGYTF
>TRBV6-1|-|TRBJ1-4|-
TGTGCCAGCAGTGATCTGACTAATGAAAAACTGTTTTTT
CASSDLTNEKLFF
>TRBV7-6|TRBD1|TRBJ1-3|once
TGTGCCAGCAGCTCCAGACCGGGACAGGGGAGTCGAAACACCATATATTTT
CASSSRPGQGSRNTIYF
>TRBV9|-|TRBJ2-5|-
TGTGCCAGCAGCGGGGGGGTTCGGGAGACCCAGTACTTC
CASSGGVRETQYF
>TRBV15|-|TRBJ2-7|-
TGTGCCACCGCCCCCGGCAGGGCGCCCTACGAGCAGTACTTC
CATAPGRAPYEQYF
>TRBV4-1|TRBD2|TRBJ2-7|-
TGCGCCAGCAGCCAAGGGACTAGTCGGGCCTACGAGCAGTACTTC
CASSQGTSRAYEQYF
>TRBV6-5|-|TRBJ1-5|-
TGTGCCAGCAGAAGGGGGAGTAGCAATCAGCCCCAGCATTTT
CASRRGSSNQPQHF
>TRBV7-9|TRBD2|TRBJ2-5|-
TGTGCCAGCAGCTTAGGCGGGAGCGGCCAAGAGACCCAGTACTTC
CASSLGGSGQETQYF
>TRBV7-9|-|TRBJ2-3|-
TGTGCCAGCAGCTTTCGAAGTGGCGGGAGCACAGATACGCAGTATTTT
CASSFRSGGSTDTQYF
>TRBV5-1|-|TRBJ1-2|few
TGCGCCAGCAGCCCTACCGCAGACGGGGGGCGCCTCTATGGCTACACCTTC
CASSPTADGGRLYGYTF
>TRBV30|-|TRBJ1-2|-
TGTGCCTGGGTGACTAAGGGATACGATGGCTACACCTTC
CAWVTKGYDGYTF
>TRBV6-1|-|TRBJ1-2|-
TGTGCCAGCAGTGAATCTTGGGGAGGCTATGGCTACACCTTC
CASSESWGGYGYTF
>TRBV19|-|TRBJ1-5|-
TGTGCCAGTAGTATAGGCCGCCCCGGGAGTCCCAGTCAGCCCCAGCATTTT
CASSIGRPGSPSQPQHF
>TRBV2|TRBD1|TRBJ2-7|-
TGTGCCACCGCGACAGGGGGCGAGTACGAGCAGTACTTC
CATATGGEYEQYF
>TRBV28|-|TRBJ1-2|-
TGTGCCAGCAGTCGCGGGGGGGGCGGGGTGAACTATGGCTACACCTTC
CASSRGGGGVNYGYTF
>TRBV7-2|-|TRBJ1-1|-
TGTGCCAGCAGCTTCGCCCAGGGGAACACTGAAGCTTTCTTT
CASSFAQGNTEAFF
>TRBV7-9|-|TRBJ2-7|-
TGTGCCAGCAGCTTAAGCCGTTCCGAGCAGTACTTC
CASSLSRSEQYF
>TRBV11-2|TRBD1|TRBJ2-2|-
TGTGCCAGCAGCTTGATAGGGGGCAGAGGGACCGGGGAGCTGTTTTTT
CASSLIGGRGTGELFF
>TRBV5-6|-|TRBJ2-1|-
TGTGCCAGCAGCTTTATAGAAAGGGAGGATGAGCAGTTCTTC
CASSFIEREDEQFF
>TRBV15|-|TRBJ2-7|-
TGTGCCACCAGCAGAGATAGGCAGGGGGGCTACGAGCAGTACTTC
CATSRDRQGGYEQYF
>TRBV6-1|TRBD1|TRBJ1-5|few
TGTGCCAGCAACACCGGGACAGGGGGTAATCAGCCCCAGCATTTT
CASNTGTGGNQPQHF
>TRBV7-2|TRBD1|TRBJ2-6|-
TGTGCCAGCAGCCCGGGACAGGGGGTTCCTGGGGCCAACGTCCTGACTTTC
CASSPGQGVPGANVLTF
>TRBV2|-|TRBJ1-4|-
TGTGCCATCAGAACAGGTTCAGGTGAAAAACTGTTTTTT
CAIRTGSGEKLFF
>TRBV6-5|TRBD1|TRBJ1-2|-
TGTGCCAGCAGTTTTGGGGGACAGGTCCTCTATGGCTACACCTTC
CASSFGGQVLYGYTF
>TRBV5-1|-|TRBJ2-7|-
TGCGCCAGCAGCTTGGATGGCAGGGGTTGGGAGGAGCAGTACTTC
CASSLDGRGWEEQYF
>TRBV2|-|TRBJ2-7|-
TGTGCCAGCAGGCTCCCCCGGGGTATGGGGGAGCAGTACTTC
CASRLPRGMGEQYF
>TRBV30|-|TRBJ1-4|-
TGTGCCTGGAGTGTAGGGAGGAATGAAAAACTGTTTTTT
CAWSVGRNEKLFF
>TRBV2|-|TRBJ1-1|-
TGTGCCAGCAGAGCCCCGGGGCCAGGGGCAATGGCTTTCTTT
CASRAPGPGAMAFF
>TRBV5-4|TRBD1|TRBJ2-2|-
TGTGCCAGCAGCTTGGGACAGGGCGCCGGAACCGGGGAGCTGTTTTTT
CASSLGQGAGTGELFF
>TRBV7-2|-|TRBJ2-1|-
TGTGCCAGCAGCTTGTCAGGGTATGAGCAGTTCTTC
CASSLSGYEQFF
>TRBV7-9|-|TRBJ1-6|-
TGTGCCAGCAGCTTAGACAGGGACGCACCCTTCCACTTT
CASSLDRDAPFHF
>TRBV27|-|TRBJ2-7|-
TGTGCCAGCAGTTTATATGAGAGCTCCTACGAGCAGTACTTC
CASSLYESSYEQYF
>TRBV5-1|-|TRBJ2-7|few
TGCGCCAGCAGCTTGGGGACAGGAGGGTTTGCGGAGCAGTACTTC
CASSLGTGGFAEQYF
>TRBV11-1|TRBD2|TRBJ2-5|once
TGTGCCAGCACCAGAACCGGGACTAGCAACCAAGAGACCCAGTACTTC
CASTRTGTSNQETQYF
>TRBV5-1|-|TRBJ2-3|once
TGCGCCAGCAGCGTTGCCACTAGCACAGATACGCAGTATTTT
CASSVATSTDTQYF
>TRBV28|-|TRBJ1-5|-
TGTGCCACGATGCGGGGGGGAAGCAATCAGCCCCAGCATTTT
CATMRGGSNQPQHF